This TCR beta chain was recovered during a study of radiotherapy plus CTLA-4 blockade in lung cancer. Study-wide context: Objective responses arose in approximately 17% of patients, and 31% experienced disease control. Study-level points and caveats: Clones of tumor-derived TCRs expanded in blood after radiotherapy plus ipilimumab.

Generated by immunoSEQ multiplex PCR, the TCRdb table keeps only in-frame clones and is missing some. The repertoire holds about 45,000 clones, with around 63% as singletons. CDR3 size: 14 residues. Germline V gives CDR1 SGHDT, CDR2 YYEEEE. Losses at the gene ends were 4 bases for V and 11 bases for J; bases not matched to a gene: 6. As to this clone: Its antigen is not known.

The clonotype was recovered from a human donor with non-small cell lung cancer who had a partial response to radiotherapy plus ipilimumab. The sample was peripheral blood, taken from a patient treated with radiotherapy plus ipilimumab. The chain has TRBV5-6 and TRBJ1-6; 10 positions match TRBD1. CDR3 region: CASSVGTGATPLHF. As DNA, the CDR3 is TGTGCCAGCAGCGTCGGGACAGGGGCGACACCCCTCCACTTT.